Shown below are 18 T cell receptor beta chains from a single sample sequenced in a study of blood T cell repertoires in COVID-19. TCRdb keeps only in-frame clones here, not all; method: immunoSEQ multiplex PCR. This sample carries more than 200,000 clones, around nine tenths of them seen once, and the ten largest clones take 5.2%. Sequencing was carried out using peripheral blood. These receptors were obtained from a woman between 55 and 75 years old with COVID-19, enrolled during active disease.

The chain couples TRBV7-2 to TRBJ2-3; TRBD2 matches 8 bases. Looked up from germline, CDR1 is SGHTA and CDR2 is FQGNSA. The CDR3 covers 16 residues. V lost 7 bases and J lost 4; bases outside the gene matches: 13. The CDR3 sequence is CASIPSGGGSPDTQYF. In DNA form, the CDR3 reads TGTGCCAGCATTCCCAGCGGGGGCGGGAGTCCAGATACGCAGTATTTT.

The V and J genes are TRBV6-5 and TRBJ1-5; D perhaps matches TRBD1 (6 bases). Trimming removed 6 bases from V and 7 bases from J, with 13 bases in between. CDR1 is MNHEY, CDR2 SVGAGI, per germline. This CDR3 is built from 13 residues. The CDR3 coding sequence is TGTGCCAGCAGCCGTACAGGGTCCCAGCCCCAGCATTTT. Translation: CASSRTGSQPQHF.

This chain joins TRBV7-8 and TRBJ2-1; 12 bases align to TRBD2. With 5 bases clipped from V and 10 bases from J, the junction kept 9 bases outside the gene matches. Per the germline V gene, CDR1 is SGHVS and CDR2 is FQNEAQ. The CDR3 extends over 15 amino acids. The CDR3 region has the DNA TGTGCCAGCAGCCACAGGCGACTAGCGGGAGAGGAGCAGTTCTTC. Translation: CASSHRRLAGEEQFF.

A single count supports this clone. One end of the junction varies from germline; a read error may be responsible. The chain is built from TRBV6-2 or TRBV6-3 and TRBJ2-2; 8 bases align to TRBD2. CDR3 length: 17 residues. Per the germline V gene, CDR1 is MNHEY and CDR2 is SVGEGT. The CDR3 DNA sequence: TGTGCCAGCAGTTACCCTCCCTTAGCGGGACGTACCGGGGGGCTGTTTTTT. It codes for CASSYPPLAGRTGGLFF.

The chain joins TRBV11-2 to TRBJ1-2, with D uncertain. The CDR3 is 11 amino acids. The V gene lost 5 bases and the J gene lost 4 bases, with 5 bases spanning the gap. The germline V gene has CDR1 SGHAT and CDR2 FQNNGV. CDR3 coding DNA: TGTGCCAGCAGCCGACTCTATGGCTACACCTTC. Translation gives CASSRLYGYTF.

This chain links TRBV6-6 with TRBJ1-4, with TRBD1 matching over 7 bases. Germline loops: CDR1 MNHNY, CDR2 SVGAGI (reference sequence). The ends lost 2 bases at V and 10 bases at J; junction bases unmatched: 7. This CDR3 region has 14 residues. Here the CDR3 reads CASSYPDREVKLFF. The CDR3 DNA is TGTGCCAGCAGTTACCCCGACAGGGAGGTAAAACTGTTTTTT.

The chain uses TRBV27 and TRBJ1-1; D gene uncertain. V gave up 8 bases and J gave up 1 base, with 8 bases separating them. Germline lookup yields CDR1 MNHEY and CDR2 SMNVEV (reference sequence). The CDR3 spans 12 residues. The CDR3 nucleotides read TGTGCCAGCTTCCGAGGGAACACTGAAGCTTTCTTT. This gives the protein CASFRGNTEAFF.

The rearrangement uses TRBV28 and TRBJ2-7, with a tentative D call TRBD1 (5 bases). In germline, CDR1 is MDHEN, CDR2 SYDVKM. CDR3 length: 13 residues. Trimming removed 6 bases at V and 2 bases at J, with 11 bases between. CDR3 sequence: CASRRGSAYEQYF. The DNA of the CDR3 is TGTGCCAGCAGAAGGGGTTCGGCCTACGAGCAGTACTTC.

The genes are TRBV27 and TRBJ2-3, with 8 bases that match TRBD2. The V gene end was trimmed by 3 bases and the J gene end by 4 bases; junction bases not matched to a gene: 15. Looked up from germline, CDR1 is MNHEY and CDR2 is SMNVEV (reference sequence). The CDR3 has 18 amino acids. For the CDR3, the DNA is TGTGCCAGCAGTTTTAACGGGAGGGCCGGATTCCTTCCAGATACGCAGTATTTT. Encoded protein: CASSFNGRAGFLPDTQYF.

This sequence joins TRBV11-2 and TRBJ1-3; D might be TRBD1 (6 bases). The CDR3 is 15 amino acids. With 2 bases removed from V and 0 bases from J, the gap between germline ends came to 8 bases. Germline V gene lookup returns CDR1 SGHAT and CDR2 FQNNGV. Here the CDR3 reads CASSLPGDSGNTIYF. In nucleotides, the CDR3 is TGTGCCAGCAGCTTACCAGGGGACTCTGGAAACACCATATATTTT.

The genes are TRBV3-1 (or the pseudogene TRBV3-2) and TRBJ1-5; no clear D. Germline CDR1 reads LGHDT; CDR2 reads YNNKEL (reference sequence). The CDR3 contains 15 residues. Trimming pared 0 bases from V and 6 bases from J, leaving 12 bases between. CDR3 sequence: CASSQDPQSRQPQHF. Written as DNA, the CDR3 is TGTGCCAGCAGCCAAGATCCCCAGTCACGTCAGCCCCAGCATTTT.

The chain carries TRBV19 and TRBJ2-7, with TRBD2 matching 11 bases. Germline V gene data show CDR1 as LNHDA and CDR2 as SQIVND (reference sequence). V gave up 9 bases and J gave up 2 bases; unmatched junction bases: 6. The length of the CDR3 is 14 residues. The CDR3 reads CASSYSGRAYEQYF. CDR3 DNA sequence: TGTGCCAGCTCTTATAGCGGGAGGGCCTACGAGCAGTACTTC.

The gene calls are TRBV2 and TRBJ2-5; the D gene is possibly TRBD1 (6 bases). V was clipped by 6 bases and J by 1 base, with 15 bases between them. The CDR3 is made up of 15 amino acids. Germline CDR1 reads SNHLY; CDR2 reads FYNNEI. The CDR3 DNA follows: TGTGCCAGCAGGGATGGACAGCTACCCCAAGAGACCCAGTACTTC. This encodes CASRDGQLPQETQYF.

The gene calls are TRBV12-3 or TRBV12-4 and TRBJ1-2; no clear D. CDR3 size: 12 residues. V dropped 5 bases and J dropped 4 bases, with 8 bases sitting between them. This CDR3 is CASSRGSYGYTF. CDR3 DNA sequence: TGTGCCAGCAGTCGCGGAAGCTATGGCTACACCTTC.

The chain joins TRBV19 to TRBJ2-2, with D possibly matching TRBD2 (6 bases). Germline V gene lookup returns CDR1 LNHDA and CDR2 SQIVND (reference sequence). The CDR3 spans 14 residues. V was shortened by 3 bases and J by 7 bases, with 12 bases between the two germline ends. CDR3: CASSIGGTNGELFF. Written as DNA, the CDR3 is TGTGCCAGTAGTATTGGCGGGACGAACGGGGAGCTGTTTTTT.

The chain uses TRBV28 and TRBJ1-3; maybe TRBD1 (5 bases). V lost 8 bases and J 2 bases, leaving 7 bases between the germline ends. The CDR3 has 12 amino acids. The germline CDR1 and CDR2 sequences are MDHEN and SYDVKM. CDR3 loop: CASGGAGNTIYF. The CDR3 DNA reads TGTGCCAGCGGGGGGGCTGGAAACACCATATATTTT.

This chain joins TRBV1 and TRBJ1-6; the table's D gene call, TRBD1, was not cross checked with the DNA. TRBV1 is a pseudogene segment. The CDR3 has 19 residues. DNA for the CDR3: TGCACCAGCAGCCAAGATCAGTTGGCAGGGGGGTGTTATAATTCACCCCTCCACTTT. Translating it yields CTSSQDQLAGGCYNSPLHF.

The chain is built from TRBV29-1 and TRBJ1-2; TRBD1 matches 9 bases. Losses at the gene ends were 6 bases for V and 7 bases for J; bases not matched to a gene: 6. Germline CDR1 and CDR2: SQVTM and ANQGSEA. The CDR3 is made up of 12 amino acids. The CDR3 DNA is TGCAGCGTCGCACAGGGGGCAGGTGGCTACACCTTC. Translation gives CSVAQGAGGYTF.